These 6 T cell receptor beta chains originate from one sample sequenced in a study of follicular helper T cells after annual influenza vaccination. Time point given: 2014-2015 season, 7 days after vaccination. This table comes from immunoSEQ multiplex PCR, and its TCRdb copy is limited to in-frame clones, with some not included. In the table there are 9,500 to 11,000 clones, approximately 83% of which are singletons. The sample consisted of CXCR5- memory CD4+ T cells sorted from blood, taken 7 days after influenza vaccination. The receptors stem from an adult who received the influenza vaccine.

The gene calls are TRBV6-1 and TRBJ2-3; D is undetermined. Germline values: CDR1 MNHNS, CDR2 SASEGT. This CDR3 has 11 amino acids. V lost 4 bases and J 9 bases, leaving 8 bases between the germline ends. The CDR3 spells CASSGLLTQYF. The CDR3 nucleotides read TGTGCCAGCAGTGGGCTCCTAACGCAGTATTTT.

The V and J genes are TRBV7-2 and TRBJ1-3; D is perhaps TRBD1 (5 bases). Germline loops: CDR1 SGHTA, CDR2 FQGNSA. V dropped 5 bases and J dropped 7 bases, with 12 bases sitting between them. The CDR3 has 13 amino acids. CDR3 amino acids: CASSPGGGNTIYF. The CDR3 DNA reads as TGTGCCAGCAGCCCGGGGGGTGGGAACACCATATATTTT.

The J gene is TRBJ2-7, the V gene TRBV25-1, with 7 bases aligning to TRBD1. Germline trimming cut 8 bases from V and 3 bases from J; bases unmatched to any gene: 10. This CDR3 region has 14 residues. Germline CDR1 and CDR2: MGHDK and SYGVNS. This CDR3 is CASVTGTVGYEQYF. For the CDR3, the DNA is TGTGCCAGCGTAACCGGGACAGTCGGCTACGAGCAGTACTTC.

This chain uses TRBV19 with TRBJ2-2; D not resolved. Germline V gives CDR1 LNHDA, CDR2 SQIVND (reference sequence). The CDR3 is 15 amino acids. V shed 1 base and J shed 0 bases, with 6 bases lying between them. In DNA form, the CDR3 reads TGTGCCAGTAGTATAGGTCCAGCGAACACCGGGGAGCTGTTTTTT. This encodes CASSIGPANTGELFF.

This chain connects TRBV27 to TRBJ2-1; no definite D call. Germline CDR1 MNHEY, CDR2 SMNVEV (reference sequence). Trimming removed 4 bases from V and 9 bases from J, with 22 bases in between. The CDR3 is made up of 16 amino acids. CDR3 nucleotide sequence: TGTGCCAGCAGTTCCCAGAAAGCAGGTTTGGATGGTGAGCAGTTCTTC. The encoded protein is CASSSQKAGLDGEQFF.

V usage is TRBV5-1 and J usage is TRBJ1-1, with a tentative D call TRBD1 (5 bases). V lost 3 bases to trimming and J lost 0 bases, with 9 bases between them. This CDR3 is 14 amino acids long. Per the germline V gene, CDR1 is SGHRS and CDR2 is YFSETQ. This chain's CDR3 is CASSSSRVNTEAFF. The CDR3, as DNA: TGCGCCAGCAGCTCATCCAGGGTGAACACTGAAGCTTTCTTT.